Sequencing of this TCR beta chain was carried out in a study of cytomegalovirus exposure and HLA in healthy donors. Study-wide context: As released early, the data held some 85 million unique TCRs from HLA-typed donors.

PCR amplification relied on 60 Vbeta primers (plus 13 Jbeta primers). Using immunoSEQ multiplex PCR, the repertoire was profiled, and TCRdb retains in-frame clones only, with some absent. The sample lists some 120,000 clones, about 8.6% seen once, with approximately 6.4% in the top ten. The CDR3 runs to 17 residues. V shed 5 bases and J shed 0 bases, with 19 bases lying between them. Germline V gene sequence: CDR1 ENHRY, CDR2 SYGVKD. For this clone: As yet, its antigen is unknown.

Study-wide results and limits: A later analysis reported that several of the most significant clusters appeared to be linked to common viral pathogens, among them Epstein-Barr virus. Later examination showed HLA-associated TCR beta chains had greater clonal expansion than equally common others.

The source of this sequence is a woman aged 40 to 55 in good health and CMV-seropositive. This chain uses TRBV10-3 with TRBJ1-1; weak D call: TRBD1 (5 bases). Sequenced sample: PBMCs. CDR3 loop: CAISQHQGSLMNTEAFF. CDR3 bases: TGTGCCATCAGTCAACATCAGGGCTCCCTAATGAACACTGAAGCTTTCTTT.